This T cell receptor (beta chain) was profiled in a study of radiotherapy plus CTLA-4 blockade in lung cancer. Across the whole study: Overall, approximately 19% of patients showed an objective response, while roughly 28% attained disease control. Findings and caveats of the study: How blood T cell clones changed early, along with interferon-beta, reportedly forecast response best. TCR clones from tumors expanded in blood after radiotherapy plus ipilimumab.

With 8 bases removed from V and 0 bases from J, the gap between germline ends came to 8 bases. CDR3 length: 12 residues. Germline V gene sequence: CDR1 MDHEN, CDR2 SYDVKM. To note about this clone: Its antigen is not identified.

Only in-frame clones appear in the TCRdb table, and some are missing; sequencing was by immunoSEQ multiplex PCR. The top ten clones hold approximately 0.79% of a sample with 80,000 or so clones, under 85% of them seen once. Focal radiation with ipilimumab CTLA-4 blockade was given to patients with chemo-refractory metastatic non-small-cell lung cancer. V and J are TRBV28 and TRBJ2-7; D possibly matches TRBD1 or TRBD2 (5 bases each). This specimen consisted of peripheral blood, obtained from a patient treated with radiotherapy plus ipilimumab. The clonotype originates from a human donor with non-small cell lung cancer who had stable disease on radiotherapy plus ipilimumab. The CDR3 nucleotides read TGTGCCAGCGAGGGGAGCTCCTACGAGCAGTACTTC. Its protein product is CASEGSSYEQYF. Variable domain in full (rest from reference TRBV28 and TRBJ2-7): DVKVTQSSRYLVKRTGEKVFLECVQDMDHENMFWYRQDPGLGLRLIYFSYDVKMKEKGDIPEGYSVSREKKERFSLILESASTNQTSMYLCASEGSSYEQYFGPGTRLTVT.